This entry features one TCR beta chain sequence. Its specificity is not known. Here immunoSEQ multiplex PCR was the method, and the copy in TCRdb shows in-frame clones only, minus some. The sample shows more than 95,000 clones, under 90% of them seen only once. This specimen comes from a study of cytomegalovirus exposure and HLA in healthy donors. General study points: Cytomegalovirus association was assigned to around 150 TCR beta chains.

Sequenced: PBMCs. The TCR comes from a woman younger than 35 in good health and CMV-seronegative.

CDR3 coding DNA: TGCGCCAGCAGCCAAGTGTCTTCGGGGTTACGGAATACGAAGACTGAAGCTTTCTTT. It encodes CASSQVSSGLRNTKTEAFF. This chain links TRBV4-1 with TRBJ1-1; the D is unclear. The CDR3 loop spans 19 amino acids. Germline V gives CDR1 MGHRA, CDR2 YSYEKL. Trimming left V 1 base short and J 5 bases short, with 26 bases between.